This T cell receptor (beta chain) was captured in a study of regulatory T cells in long-lasting Graves disease. Investigators prepared the TCR beta libraries by applying iRepertoire HTBI primers and Arm-PCR of CDR3 regions. Study processing details: Among the samples, 60 to 75 TRBV and some 13 TRBJ segments were identified. TCRdb called the multiplex PCR reads again in MiXCR, with one record for every CDR3 protein. It is TCRdb's table, rather than the study itself, that gives the V and J calls and clone size. Here the sample spans 510,000 or so distinct CDR3 sequences, around 11% being singletons. The CDR3 consists of 15 residues. The V gene end was trimmed by 4 bases and the J gene end by 0 bases; junction bases not matched to a gene: 6. CDR1 SGHRS and CDR2 YFSETQ come from the germline V gene. The time point here: newly diagnosed GD, antithyroid drugs for less than 3 months. PBMC RNA served as the TCR library source.

These data are also associated with another study on T cells in Graves' hyperthyroidism and ophthalmopathy.

The chain uses TRBV5-1 and TRBJ2-7; 8 nucleotides line up with TRBD2. This sequence was found in a woman aged 30 to 39 with Graves disease. This specimen consisted of peripheral blood mononuclear cells (PBMCs), obtained at new diagnosis, from a patient treated with antithyroid drugs. CDR3 residues: CASSHGLAFSYEQYF. The CDR3 DNA reads as TGCGCCAGCAGCCACGGACTAGCCTTCTCCTACGAGCAGTACTTC.